This TCR beta chain was captured in a study of identical twins. Unique molecular identifiers were present on the cDNA, which also gained a universal primer site by template switching. TCRdb re-called the 5' RACE reads through MiXCR, storing one row per CDR3 protein. The sample contains about 450,000 distinct CDR3 sequences, 15% to 20% of which appear only once. Per the germline V gene, CDR1 is SQVTM and CDR2 is ANQGSEA. Germline trimming cut 6 bases from V and 2 bases from J; bases unmatched to any gene: 12. This CDR3 is 17 amino acids long. Notes on this clonotype: The antigen is unknown.

The study's findings and limits: Zero-insertion analyses were open to partial confounding by invariant MAIT and iNKT cells. Fewer insertions characterized abundant cord blood beta clonotypes, whereas memory repertoires showed none.

V usage is TRBV29-1 and J usage is TRBJ2-6; 8 bases map to TRBD1. Sequencing input: naive T cells sorted from blood. The source is a man aged 50 or older in good health. Here the CDR3 reads CSVAGTGKGPGANVLTF. CDR3 sequence (DNA): TGCAGCGTGGCGGGGACAGGAAAAGGGCCTGGGGCCAACGTCCTGACTTTC.